This T cell receptor beta chain was identified in a study of T cells in Graves' hyperthyroidism and ophthalmopathy. Germline-derived CDR1 and CDR2 are SGHAT and FQNNGV. V lost 7 bases and J lost 4, with 14 bases in between. The CDR3 totals 15 residues. This clonotype was recorded a few times. The antigen is undetermined. TCR beta CDR3 regions were amplified from RNA transcripts. HTBI primers were used for first-round RT-PCR of the TCR CDR3. Via MiXCR, TCRdb re-called the multiplex PCR reads, giving one row per CDR3 protein. The profile shows roughly 250,000 distinct CDR3 sequences, about 20% of them singletons. Regarding the study as a whole: Most thyroid-expanded clonotypes above 0.001 were also found in blood.

Ophthalmopathy patients had moderate-to-severe active disease, CAS ≥3, NOSPECS ≥4, and disease duration under 3 months. Fresh peripheral blood, about 9.6 ml, yielded the PBMCs. V and J are TRBV11-2 and TRBJ1-6, with D hard to call. The clonotype originates from a man aged 30-40 years with Graves' ophthalmopathy. Sequencing was carried out using blood. CDR3 sequence (DNA): TGTGCCAGCACCCTAGCCCGGTCGTATAATTCACCCCTCCACTTT. It is translated as CASTLARSYNSPLHF.